The entry below describes one T cell receptor beta chain. The source of the sample is a study of OX40 agonist ivuxolimab in advanced cancers. Study information: Every patient in dose escalation had hepatocellular carcinoma, melanoma, renal cell or head and neck cancer. 30% to 40% of patients had received prior checkpoint inhibitor therapy.

The ends lost 0 bases at V and 7 bases at J; junction bases unmatched: 5. The CDR3 consists of 15 residues. The germline gives CDR1 SGHRS, CDR2 YFSETQ. Clones were read by immunoSEQ multiplex PCR, and TCRdb kept only the in-frame ones, dropping some. The sample has fewer than 100,000 clones, around 80% seen once. This TCR was sampled from an adult with an advanced solid tumor such as melanoma, head and neck, liver or kidney cancer. The V gene is TRBV5-1, the J gene TRBJ1-3; TRBD1 matches 9 bases. Specimen: CD4+ or CD8+ T cells sorted from blood, collected in a trial of the OX40 agonist ivuxolimab. CDR3 loop: CASSLGTGASNTIYF. The DNA of the CDR3 is TGCGCCAGCAGCTTGGGGACAGGGGCTAGCAACACCATATATTTT.